What follows describes a single T cell receptor beta chain. Germline V gene data show CDR1 as PRHDT and CDR2 as FYEKMQ (reference sequence). V gave up 2 bases and J gave up 5 bases, with 9 bases separating them. The length of the CDR3 is 13 residues. This sample is drawn from a study of blood T cell repertoires in COVID-19. Looking at the study overall: There were acute and convalescent COVID-19 samples, and they came from the United States, Italy and Spain. PBMCs, B-cell-depleted T cells, or T cells provided the cDNA or gDNA that made up the material.

Original data processing: The authors estimated nucleated cell counts from reference gene primer amplification. This table comes from immunoSEQ multiplex PCR, and its TCRdb copy is limited to in-frame clones, with some not included. V and J calls and clone size are those listed in that table; D and trimming were worked out from the DNA. The profile shows approximately 240,000 clones, about 80% of them singletons. Source material: peripheral blood. This chain uses TRBV13 with TRBJ2-5; D possibly corresponds to TRBD2 (5 bases). The receptor was derived from a woman younger than 45 who had recovered from COVID-19. CDR3 amino acids: CASSLRGSETQYF. The CDR3 bases are TGTGCCAGCAGCTTACGAGGGTCGGAGACCCAGTACTTC.